This entry features one TCR beta chain sequence. These data are taken from a study of cytomegalovirus exposure and HLA in healthy donors. About the research overall: Researchers found that under 90% of some 400 genotyped donors fell within the Caucasian-associated ancestry cluster.

PCR primers comprised 60 Vbeta and 13 Jbeta primers. TCRdb keeps only in-frame clones here, not all; method: immunoSEQ multiplex PCR. The sample lists over 150,000 clones, 65% to 80% seen once, with under 2.5% in the top ten. The specimen sequenced was PBMCs. This TCR was recovered from a man between 35 and 55 years old in good health and CMV-seronegative.

CDR3 nucleotides: TGCGCCAGCAGCTTGGGCCTAACTAGCGGGGCTAGCACAGATACGCAGTATTTT. Translated: CASSLGLTSGASTDTQYF. The chain employs TRBV5-1 and TRBJ2-3, with 10 nucleotides matching TRBD2. V lost 0 bases to trimming and J lost 0 bases; unmatched junction nucleotides: 7. Germline CDR1 is SGHRS and CDR2 is YFSETQ. There are 18 residues in the CDR3.